This TCR beta chain emerged from a study of beta chain features in type 1 diabetes. The study reverse transcribed the entire isolated RNA, so it sequenced expressed TCRB transcripts. This table comes from immunoSEQ multiplex PCR, and its TCRdb copy is limited to in-frame clones, with some not included. Of just over 600,000 clones in the sample, around a sixth were seen once. Only one heparinised blood draw was taken per donor, and its volume averaged around 120 mL. This clone was picked up a small number of times. The junction had 9 bases not matched to a gene; V was cut back by 3 bases and J by 7 bases. The V gene's germline CDR1 is SGHDT and CDR2 YYEEEE. The CDR3 totals 15 residues.

The gene calls are TRBV5-6 and TRBJ1-5; 8 nucleotides match TRBD1. Sequences were obtained from naive CD4+ T cells from blood. The receptor was derived from a man between 18 and 29 years old in good health. CDR3 in amino acids: CASSWQGAKGQPQHF. The CDR3 nucleotides are TGTGCCAGCAGCTGGCAGGGGGCGAAGGGGCAGCCCCAGCATTTT.